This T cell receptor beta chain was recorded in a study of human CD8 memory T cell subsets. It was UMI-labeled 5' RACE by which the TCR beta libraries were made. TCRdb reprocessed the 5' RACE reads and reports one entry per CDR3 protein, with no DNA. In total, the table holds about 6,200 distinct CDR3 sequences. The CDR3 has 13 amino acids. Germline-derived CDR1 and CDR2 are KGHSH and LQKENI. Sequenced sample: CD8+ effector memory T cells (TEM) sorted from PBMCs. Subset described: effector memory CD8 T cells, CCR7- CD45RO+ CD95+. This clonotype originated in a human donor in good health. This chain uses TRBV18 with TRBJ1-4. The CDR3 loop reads CASLDRLNEKLFF.